The clone carrying this TCR beta chain was picked up a small number of times. Via MiXCR, TCRdb re-called the 5' RACE reads, giving one row per CDR3 protein. The sample yields around 340,000 distinct CDR3 sequences, under 15% seen once. This sample is part of a study of T cells after yellow fever vaccination. Germline trimming cut 8 bases from V and 0 bases from J; bases unmatched to any gene: 5. CDR1 and CDR2 (germline): MDHEN, SYDVKM. The CDR3 runs 14 residues. The TCR was taken from a man younger than 35 who received the YFV17D yellow fever vaccine. The sequences come from CD4+ T cells sorted from PBMCs, collected 15 days after the yellow fever booster vaccination. J is TRBJ2-3 and V is TRBV28, with 7 bases matching TRBD2. The CDR3 nucleotides are TGTGCCAGCTCCGACGGGGGGAGCACAGATACGCAGTATTTT. Residues: CASSDGGSTDTQYF.